This entry is about one TCR beta chain. Its antigen is still unknown. No per-base quality is available; no much larger clone lies one base away. After removal of 4 bases from V and 3 bases from J, the junction retains 7 bases not matched to a gene. According to the germline V gene (reference sequence), CDR1 reads SEHNR and CDR2 reads FQNEAQ. Taken from cysteine to phenylalanine, the CDR3 has 15 residues. Here the CDR3 DNA is all that survives: 45 bases in frame from base 1. Each collaborating institution followed its own protocols to collect whole blood in K2EDTA tubes. For TCRbeta analysis, collaborators shipped samples in one of three forms: frozen whole blood, isolated PBMCs, or DNA extracted from either of those sample types. TCRbeta CDR3 regions were amplified from genomic DNA by means of the immunoSEQ Assay, a bias-controlled multiplex PCR. In the authors' own workflow: Within the assay, amplification of reference gene primers was used to estimate how many nucleated cells each sample contained. To quantify the absolute abundance of each unique TCRbeta CDR3 rearrangement, sequence reads were collapsed and filtered. For each sample, productive Simpson clonality was calculated as the square root of Simpson's diversity index across productive rearrangements. TCRdb's version of the immuneACCESS table is confined to in-frame rearrangements and falls short of the full clone set. An unresolved V gene accounts for under half of the shortfall where checked; the remainder is of unknown origin. For V, J and clone size, that table is used; D and trimming come from the DNA. This sample has about 120,000 clones in its table, and roughly 80% of those were observed once. The ten most abundant clones make up about 2.3% of the sample.

This entry comes from a study of blood T cell repertoires in COVID-19 (dated by TCRdb to about 2020). Looking at the study overall: Collaborator samples came from the United States, Italy and Spain and covered acute and convalescent phases of COVID-19. Sample metadata almost always included a de-identified subject ID, COVID-19 status, age in years and sex. The repertoires were made available in a free public database intended to serve as a resource for research on the immune response to SARS-CoV-2. The material from the prospective study consisted of cDNA or gDNA derived from T cells, B-cell-depleted T cells, or PBMCs. Where available, HLA class I and class II types were taken from metadata supplied by the sample provider and were not determined by assay-based typing. The dataset comprised deeply sampled blood TCRbeta repertoires from subjects exposed to, actively infected with, or recovered from COVID-19. The samples were drawn from the first 160 participants of the ongoing ImmuneRACE study and from 950 to 1,500 subjects provided by 6 global collaborators.

The full study reports these points: The amount of clinical and demographic metadata varied by source and participant and was provided uncurated.

The sequencing input was peripheral blood. The chain is made from TRBV7-9 and TRBJ2-5; 8 bases in between match TRBD2. This TCR came from a man aged 45-65 years with acute or convalescent COVID-19. The nucleotide sequence is given as TGTGCCAGCAGCTCTCCGGGACTAGGGAAAGAGACCCAGTACTTC. Its coded protein is CASSSPGLGKETQYF.